Listed below are T cell receptor beta chains from one sample, sequenced in a study of blood T cell repertoires in COVID-19. The assay was immunoSEQ multiplex PCR, and TCRdb's table has in-frame clones only and misses some. The sample has about 190,000 clones, about 88% seen once; the top ten hold approximately 3%. Sequenced material: PBMCs or T cells enriched from blood (not recorded which). Receptors were obtained from a woman in her 30s who had recovered from COVID-19. Each CDR3 is given with its conserved first and last residue. D genes are given only for firm matches. A row's size may be missing; if present it is once, few, many or a size class.

v_call	j_call	clone_size	cdr3_length	d_call	cdr3_aa	cdr3_nt
TRBV21-1	TRBJ1-3	.	17	.	CAIGMGQGPYSGNTIYF	TGTGCCATCGGAATGGGGCAGGGGCCTTACTCTGGAAACACCATATATTTT
TRBV19	TRBJ2-5	once	16	.	CASSIIRGTGEETQYF	TGTGCCAGTAGTATCATCAGGGGGACGGGGGAAGAGACCCAGTACTTC
TRBV7-9	TRBJ2-1	once	15	.	CASSLAGVPYNEQFF	TGTGCCAGCAGCTTAGCGGGAGTTCCTTACAATGAGCAGTTCTTC
TRBV5-4	TRBJ1-2	.	14	.	CASSTIQGNYGYTF	TGTGCCAGCAGCACCATACAGGGAAACTATGGCTACACCTTC
TRBV9	TRBJ2-2	.	16	.	CASSVAGKSATGELFF	TGTGCCAGCAGCGTAGCAGGGAAGAGTGCCACCGGGGAGCTGTTTTTT
TRBV6-1	TRBJ2-3	.	17	TRBD2	CASSDRWGTSTLDTQYF	TGTGCCAGCAGTGATCGTTGGGGGACTAGCACACTAGATACGCAGTATTTT
TRBV18	TRBJ2-1	.	15	TRBD1	CASSPTGGTYNEQFF	TGTGCCAGCTCACCAACAGGGGGGACCTACAATGAGCAGTTCTTC
TRBV28	TRBJ1-2	.	13	.	CASSSQGTYGYTF	TGTGCCAGCAGTTCCCAGGGTACCTATGGCTACACCTTC
TRBV10-1	TRBJ2-2	.	18	TRBD2	CATKTSGLITYITGELFF	TGCGCCACCAAGACTAGCGGGCTAATAACGTATATCACCGGGGAGCTGTTTTTT
TRBV18	TRBJ2-5	.	18	.	CASSPIRPAGGYQETQYF	TGTGCCAGCTCACCAATTCGACCGGCCGGGGGATACCAAGAGACCCAGTACTTC
TRBV6-5	TRBJ1-1	.	13	.	CASKKAGIAEAFF	TGTGCCAGCAAAAAGGCGGGGATCGCTGAAGCTTTCTTT
TRBV6-5	TRBJ1-2	once	14	.	CASSYGGASYGYTF	TGTGCCAGCAGTTATGGGGGGGCAAGTTATGGCTACACCTTC
TRBV9	TRBJ1-1	once	16	TRBD1	CASSVTPTGTGAEAFF	TGTGCCAGCAGCGTAACCCCCACCGGGACAGGGGCTGAAGCTTTCTTC
TRBV5-8	TRBJ1-1	.	14	TRBD1	CASSFGAGGTEAFF	TGTGCCAGCAGCTTTGGGGCAGGGGGCACTGAAGCTTTCTTT
TRBV13	TRBJ1-2	.	14	.	CASSLVDSNYGYTF	TGTGCCAGCAGCTTAGTCGACAGTAACTATGGCTACACCTTC
TRBV9	TRBJ2-7	once	17	.	CASSVGAGELRKNEQYF	TGTGCCAGCAGCGTAGGGGCAGGGGAACTGAGGAAGAACGAGCAGTACTTC
TRBV19	TRBJ2-2	.	14	.	CASSIQGSNGELFF	TGTGCCAGTAGTATTCAGGGAAGTAATGGGGAGCTGTTTTTT
TRBV5-4	TRBJ1-1	.	14	.	CASSLPGQNTEAFF	TGTGCCAGCAGCTTGCCGGGACAGAACACTGAAGCTTTCTTT
TRBV18	TRBJ1-6	.	14	TRBD1	CASSATGGSSPLHF	TGTGCCAGCTCAGCAACAGGGGGCAGTTCACCCCTCCACTTT
TRBV7-3	TRBJ2-2	.	17	.	CASSLTAGLENTGELFF	TGTGCCAGCAGCTTAACTGCGGGACTTGAGAACACCGGGGAGCTGTTTTTT
TRBV30	TRBJ2-7	.	12	.	CAWSRGSYEQYF	TGTGCCTGGTCAAGAGGATCCTACGAGCAGTACTTC
TRBV29-1	TRBJ1-1	.	14	TRBD1	CSVENRGRSTEAFF	TGCAGCGTGGAAAACAGGGGCCGAAGCACTGAAGCTTTCTTT
TRBV7-9	TRBJ2-1	.	15	TRBD2	CASSPLAGRYNEQFF	TGTGCCAGCAGTCCCCTAGCGGGACGATACAATGAGCAGTTCTTC
TRBV7-2	TRBJ1-5	once	14	TRBD1	CASTRQGAGQPQHF	TGTGCCAGCACCCGACAGGGGGCTGGTCAGCCCCAGCATTTT
TRBV19	TRBJ2-2	many	14	.	CASSLGSNTGELFF	TGTGCCAGTAGTCTAGGGAGTAACACCGGGGAGCTGTTTTTT
TRBV7-7	TRBJ2-1	.	16	.	CASSSADMAPEGEQFF	TGTGCTAGCAGCTCCGCCGATATGGCACCGGAGGGTGAGCAGTTCTTC
TRBV5-4	TRBJ2-5	.	14	TRBD1	CASSYGTAQETQYF	TGTGCCAGCAGCTATGGGACAGCCCAAGAGACCCAGTACTTC
TRBV28	TRBJ1-2	.	12	.	CASSGTDYGYTF	TGTGCCAGCAGCGGGACTGACTATGGCTACACCTTC